This is a list of T cell receptor beta chains from one sample in a study of T cell responses to AZD1222 COVID-19 vaccine. Clones were read by immunoSEQ multiplex PCR, and TCRdb kept only the in-frame ones, dropping some. The sample has about 140,000 clones, 70% to 90% seen once. The source material was peripheral blood, sampled on day 0 of AZD1222 vaccination. Receptor source: an adult in good health. The CDR3 runs from the conserved cysteine through the conserved F or W. Each record gives: CDR3 protein, CDR3 DNA, D gene, clone size, J gene, V gene. A D gene is named only where the DNA matches it firmly. The size of a clone is reported for some rows only, either as once, few or many, or as a class for expanded clones.

CDR3aa: CASSLVSMRDQETQYF
CDR3nt: TGTGCCAGCAGCTTAGTTAGTATGAGGGACCAAGAGACCCAGTACTTC
d_gene: NA
abundance: NA
j_gene: TRBJ2-5
v_gene: TRBV7-2

CDR3aa: CASSLGGGRATNEKLFF
CDR3nt: TGTGCCAGCAGCTTAGGTGGGGGCAGGGCAACTAATGAAAAACTGTTTTTT
d_gene: NA
abundance: NA
j_gene: TRBJ1-4
v_gene: TRBV7-8

CDR3aa: CASSSFSTGTWNIQYF
CDR3nt: TGTGCCAGCAGTTCGTTCTCGACAGGGACGTGGAACATTCAGTACTTC
d_gene: TRBD1
abundance: once
j_gene: TRBJ2-4
v_gene: TRBV28

CDR3aa: CASSSVWDGRNTGELFF
CDR3nt: TGTGCCAGCAGCTCCGTTTGGGACGGAAGGAACACCGGGGAGCTGTTTTTT
d_gene: NA
abundance: NA
j_gene: TRBJ2-2
v_gene: TRBV11-2

CDR3aa: CASSLGTGGPREKLFF
CDR3nt: TGTGCCAGCAGTTTAGGGACAGGGGGTCCTCGTGAAAAACTGTTTTTT
d_gene: TRBD1
abundance: NA
j_gene: TRBJ1-4
v_gene: TRBV27

CDR3aa: CASSYKGPSYGYTF
CDR3nt: TGTGCCAGCAGTTACAAGGGGCCCTCCTATGGCTACACCTTC
d_gene: NA
abundance: NA
j_gene: TRBJ1-2
v_gene: TRBV6-5

CDR3aa: CASSSTLSEYF
CDR3nt: TGTGCCAGCAGTTCTACCCTTTCGGAGTATTTT
d_gene: NA
abundance: NA
j_gene: TRBJ2-3
v_gene: TRBV28

CDR3aa: CASSGGTGSYNEQFF
CDR3nt: TGTGCCAGCAGCGGGGGGACAGGGTCCTACAATGAGCAGTTCTTC
d_gene: TRBD1
abundance: NA
j_gene: TRBJ2-1
v_gene: TRBV9

CDR3aa: CASSRTVNQPQHF
CDR3nt: TGTGCCAGCAGCCGGACAGTCAATCAGCCCCAGCATTTT
d_gene: NA
abundance: NA
j_gene: TRBJ1-5
v_gene: TRBV7-8

CDR3aa: CASSPREGSHSWANVLTF
CDR3nt: TGTGCCAGCAGCCCACGGGAGGGGTCACACTCGTGGGCCAACGTCCTGACTTTC
d_gene: TRBD2
abundance: once
j_gene: TRBJ2-6
v_gene: TRBV7-2

CDR3aa: CASSLQGGGELFF
CDR3nt: TGTGCCAGCAGCTTACAAGGAGGCGGGGAGCTGTTTTTT
d_gene: NA
abundance: NA
j_gene: TRBJ2-2
v_gene: TRBV7-3

CDR3aa: CASSRSGDEQYF
CDR3nt: TGTGCCAGCAGCCGATCAGGGGACGAGCAGTACTTC
d_gene: NA
abundance: once
j_gene: TRBJ2-7
v_gene: TRBV7-9

CDR3aa: CASSLAGRGYTEAFF
CDR3nt: TGCGCCAGCAGCTTGGCTGGCAGGGGGTACACTGAAGCTTTCTTT
d_gene: TRBD1
abundance: NA
j_gene: TRBJ1-1
v_gene: TRBV5-1

CDR3aa: CASRPSGSSSDTQYF
CDR3nt: TGTGCCAGCAGACCCAGCGGGAGTTCTTCAGATACGCAGTATTTT
d_gene: TRBD2
abundance: NA
j_gene: TRBJ2-3
v_gene: TRBV2

CDR3aa: CASSIYRGGSYNEQFF
CDR3nt: TGTGCCAGTAGTATCTATCGGGGGGGATCCTACAATGAGCAGTTCTTC
d_gene: TRBD2
abundance: NA
j_gene: TRBJ2-1
v_gene: TRBV19

CDR3aa: CASSQTPSDRENIQYF
CDR3nt: TGCGCCAGCAGCCAAACCCCCTCCGACAGGGAAAACATTCAGTACTTC
d_gene: TRBD1
abundance: NA
j_gene: TRBJ2-4
v_gene: TRBV4-1

CDR3aa: CAAAFGGWATEAFF
CDR3nt: TGCGCCGCAGCATTTGGGGGGTGGGCCACTGAAGCTTTCTTT
d_gene: NA
abundance: NA
j_gene: TRBJ1-1
v_gene: TRBV10-2

CDR3aa: CASSQVSSDHNEQFF
CDR3nt: TGCGCCAGCAGCCAAGTTTCTAGCGATCACAATGAGCAGTTCTTC
d_gene: NA
abundance: once
j_gene: TRBJ2-1
v_gene: TRBV4-1

CDR3aa: CASSLESGTTDTQYF
CDR3nt: TGTGCCAGCAGCTTAGAGTCAGGGACCACAGATACGCAGTATTTT
d_gene: NA
abundance: few
j_gene: TRBJ2-3
v_gene: TRBV11-3

CDR3aa: CASSQARETQYF
CDR3nt: TGTGCCAGCAGCCAGGCTCGGGAGACCCAGTACTTC
d_gene: NA
abundance: few
j_gene: TRBJ2-5
v_gene: TRBV7-9

CDR3aa: CASSWAPGDEQYF
CDR3nt: TGTGCCAGCAGCTGGGCCCCAGGGGACGAGCAGTACTTC
d_gene: NA
abundance: NA
j_gene: TRBJ2-7
v_gene: TRBV6-5

CDR3aa: CASRPVAGNTEAFF
CDR3nt: TGTGCCAGCAGACCGGTGGCAGGAAACACTGAAGCTTTCTTT
d_gene: NA
abundance: NA
j_gene: TRBJ1-1
v_gene: TRBV7-9

CDR3aa: CASSDPGTWGLTF
CDR3nt: TGTGCCAGCAGTGACCCCGGGACGTGGGGGTTGACTTTC
d_gene: NA
abundance: NA
j_gene: TRBJ2-6
v_gene: TRBV6-1

CDR3aa: CASSPQGQGAEAFF
CDR3nt: TGTGCCAGCTCACCACAGGGCCAAGGAGCTGAAGCTTTCTTT
d_gene: NA
abundance: NA
j_gene: TRBJ1-1
v_gene: TRBV18

CDR3aa: CASTSGPGPWEETQYF
CDR3nt: TGTGCCAGCACCTCCGGGCCAGGTCCGTGGGAGGAGACCCAGTACTTC
d_gene: NA
abundance: NA
j_gene: TRBJ2-5
v_gene: TRBV28

CDR3aa: CATRGVEREKLFF
CDR3nt: TGTGCCACCAGGGGGGTTGAAAGGGAAAAACTGTTTTTT
d_gene: TRBD1
abundance: NA
j_gene: TRBJ1-4
v_gene: TRBV12-3/TRBV12-4

CDR3aa: CASKGGIEPGELFF
CDR3nt: TGTGCCAGCAAAGGCGGGATCGAACCCGGGGAGCTGTTTTTT
d_gene: NA
abundance: NA
j_gene: TRBJ2-2
v_gene: TRBV5-6

CDR3aa: CASIEGPGNNSPLHF
CDR3nt: TGTGCCAGTATCGAAGGGCCAGGAAATAATTCACCCCTCCACTTT
d_gene: NA
abundance: NA
j_gene: TRBJ1-6
v_gene: TRBV28

CDR3aa: CASSFLDRETGNTIYF
CDR3nt: TGTGCCAGCAGCTTCCTAGACAGGGAGACTGGAAACACCATATATTTT
d_gene: TRBD1
abundance: once
j_gene: TRBJ1-3
v_gene: TRBV5-6

CDR3aa: CASSLSSYRDGYTF
CDR3nt: TGTGCCAGCAGCTTGAGCAGTTACAGGGATGGCTACACCTTC
d_gene: NA
abundance: NA
j_gene: TRBJ1-2
v_gene: TRBV5-5

CDR3aa: CASSPRTGGNEQFF
CDR3nt: TGTGCCAGCAGCCCCCGGACAGGAGGGAATGAGCAGTTCTTC
d_gene: NA
abundance: NA
j_gene: TRBJ2-1
v_gene: TRBV11-3

CDR3aa: CASSLQGAWEPQHF
CDR3nt: TGTGCCAGCAGTTTACAGGGGGCTTGGGAGCCCCAGCATTTT
d_gene: TRBD1
abundance: NA
j_gene: TRBJ1-5
v_gene: TRBV28

CDR3aa: CASSQDPTSGDKYEQYF
CDR3nt: TGTGCCAGCAGCCAAGATCCGACTAGCGGGGATAAGTACGAGCAGTACTTC
d_gene: TRBD2
abundance: NA
j_gene: TRBJ2-7
v_gene: TRBV4-2

CDR3aa: CASSLFQGAGTEAFF
CDR3nt: TGTGCCAGCAGTTTATTTCAGGGGGCCGGCACTGAAGCTTTCTTT
d_gene: TRBD1
abundance: NA
j_gene: TRBJ1-1
v_gene: TRBV27

CDR3aa: CAWSVRGLAGGRTPHNEQFF
CDR3nt: TGTGCCTGGAGTGTACGGGGACTAGCGGGGGGACGAACTCCCCACAATGAGCAGTTCTTC
d_gene: TRBD2
abundance: NA
j_gene: TRBJ2-1
v_gene: TRBV30

CDR3aa: CASSFRRGGELFF
CDR3nt: TGTGCCAGCAGTTTCCGAAGGGGAGGGGAGCTGTTTTTT
d_gene: NA
abundance: NA
j_gene: TRBJ2-2
v_gene: TRBV28

CDR3aa: CASSVWGTRSSYNEQFF
CDR3nt: TGCGCCAGCAGTGTATGGGGTACTAGGAGCTCCTACAATGAGCAGTTCTTC
d_gene: NA
abundance: NA
j_gene: TRBJ2-1
v_gene: TRBV10-1

CDR3aa: CASSREQGMGNQPQHF
CDR3nt: TGCGCCAGCAGCCGAGAACAGGGGATGGGCAATCAGCCCCAGCATTTT
d_gene: TRBD1
abundance: NA
j_gene: TRBJ1-5
v_gene: TRBV4-1

CDR3aa: CASSANRGGKLFF
CDR3nt: TGCGCCAGCAGTGCGAACAGGGGCGGAAAACTGTTTTTT
d_gene: TRBD1
abundance: NA
j_gene: TRBJ1-4
v_gene: TRBV10-1

CDR3aa: CASSRTGTPSTDTQYF
CDR3nt: TGTGCCAGCAGCCGGACCGGGACACCTAGCACAGATACGCAGTATTTT
d_gene: NA
abundance: NA
j_gene: TRBJ2-3
v_gene: TRBV3-1/TRBV3-2

CDR3aa: CASSGGGNQPQHF
CDR3nt: TGTGCCAGCAGTGGTGGGGGGAATCAGCCCCAGCATTTT
d_gene: NA
abundance: NA
j_gene: TRBJ1-5
v_gene: TRBV12-3/TRBV12-4

CDR3aa: CASSLAGGTYEQYF
CDR3nt: TGTGCCAGCAGCTTAGCGGGGGGGACCTACGAGCAGTACTTC
d_gene: TRBD2
abundance: NA
j_gene: TRBJ2-7
v_gene: TRBV7-2

CDR3aa: CASRHGTGELFF
CDR3nt: TGTGCCAGCAGACATGGCACCGGGGAGCTGTTTTTT
d_gene: NA
abundance: NA
j_gene: TRBJ2-2
v_gene: TRBV7-3

CDR3aa: CATSGPGQAYGYTF
CDR3nt: TGTGCCACCAGTGGACCGGGACAGGCTTATGGCTACACCTTC
d_gene: TRBD1
abundance: once
j_gene: TRBJ1-2
v_gene: TRBV24-1

CDR3aa: CASSSHRNGQRSYEQYF
CDR3nt: TGTGCCAGCAGCTCACACCGAAACGGACAGAGATCCTACGAGCAGTACTTC
d_gene: NA
abundance: NA
j_gene: TRBJ2-7
v_gene: TRBV5-8

CDR3aa: CASSILAGGSDTQYF
CDR3nt: TGTGCCAGTAGTATCCTAGCGGGGGGCTCAGATACGCAGTATTTT
d_gene: TRBD2
abundance: NA
j_gene: TRBJ2-3
v_gene: TRBV19

CDR3aa: CASSPGAGTLTYEQYF
CDR3nt: TGTGCCAGCAGCCCCGGAGCGGGGACATTGACCTACGAGCAGTACTTC
d_gene: NA
abundance: NA
j_gene: TRBJ2-7
v_gene: TRBV11-3

CDR3aa: CASSLGLGANTEAFF
CDR3nt: TGTGCCAGCAGTTTGGGGTTGGGGGCGAACACTGAAGCTTTCTTT
d_gene: NA
abundance: once
j_gene: TRBJ1-1
v_gene: TRBV28

CDR3aa: CATSSGQVNSPLHF
CDR3nt: TGTGCCACCAGTTCTGGACAGGTTAATTCACCCCTCCACTTT
d_gene: TRBD1
abundance: once
j_gene: TRBJ1-6
v_gene: TRBV15

CDR3aa: CASSNYRGTEAFF
CDR3nt: TGTGCCAGCAGCAATTACCGGGGCACTGAAGCTTTCTTT
d_gene: NA
abundance: NA
j_gene: TRBJ1-1
v_gene: TRBV6-2/TRBV6-3

CDR3aa: CSVTGASGRTDTQYF
CDR3nt: TGCAGCGTTACCGGGGCTAGCGGGAGGACAGATACGCAGTATTTT
d_gene: TRBD2
abundance: NA
j_gene: TRBJ2-3
v_gene: TRBV29-1

CDR3aa: CAIRVAGGAPLEQYF
CDR3nt: TGTGCCATCAGGGTAGCCGGGGGCGCCCCTCTCGAGCAGTACTTC
d_gene: NA
abundance: NA
j_gene: TRBJ2-7
v_gene: TRBV10-3

CDR3aa: CAISESQRSNTEAFF
CDR3nt: TGTGCCATCAGTGAGTCTCAGCGGAGTAACACTGAAGCTTTCTTT
d_gene: NA
abundance: NA
j_gene: TRBJ1-1
v_gene: TRBV10-3

CDR3aa: CATSRDRQVAAKNIQYF
CDR3nt: TGTGCCACCAGCAGAGATCGGCAGGTTGCAGCCAAAAACATTCAGTACTTC
d_gene: NA
abundance: NA
j_gene: TRBJ2-4
v_gene: TRBV15

CDR3aa: CSGRQGVGTEAFF
CDR3nt: TGCAGCGGTAGACAGGGGGTCGGCACTGAAGCTTTCTTT
d_gene: TRBD1
abundance: NA
j_gene: TRBJ1-1
v_gene: TRBV29-1

CDR3aa: CASSLGAGELFF
CDR3nt: TGTGCCAGCTCACTCGGCGCCGGGGAGCTGTTTTTT
d_gene: NA
abundance: NA
j_gene: TRBJ2-2
v_gene: TRBV18

CDR3aa: CASTTELNTEAFF
CDR3nt: TGCGCCAGCACTACAGAGTTGAACACTGAAGCTTTCTTT
d_gene: NA
abundance: NA
j_gene: TRBJ1-1
v_gene: TRBV5-1

CDR3aa: CASSYSFLVSYNEQFF
CDR3nt: TGTGCCAGCAGTTACTCTTTTTTAGTCTCCTACAATGAGCAGTTCTTC
d_gene: NA
abundance: NA
j_gene: TRBJ2-1
v_gene: TRBV6-5

CDR3aa: CASSLGRPGDLSGNTIYF
CDR3nt: TGCGCCAGCAGCTTGGGCAGGCCCGGAGACCTCTCTGGAAACACCATATATTTT
d_gene: NA
abundance: NA
j_gene: TRBJ1-3
v_gene: TRBV5-1

CDR3aa: CASSLLGTTYNEQFF
CDR3nt: TGCGCCAGCAGCTTGCTGGGGACCACCTACAATGAGCAGTTCTTC
d_gene: NA
abundance: NA
j_gene: TRBJ2-1
v_gene: TRBV5-1